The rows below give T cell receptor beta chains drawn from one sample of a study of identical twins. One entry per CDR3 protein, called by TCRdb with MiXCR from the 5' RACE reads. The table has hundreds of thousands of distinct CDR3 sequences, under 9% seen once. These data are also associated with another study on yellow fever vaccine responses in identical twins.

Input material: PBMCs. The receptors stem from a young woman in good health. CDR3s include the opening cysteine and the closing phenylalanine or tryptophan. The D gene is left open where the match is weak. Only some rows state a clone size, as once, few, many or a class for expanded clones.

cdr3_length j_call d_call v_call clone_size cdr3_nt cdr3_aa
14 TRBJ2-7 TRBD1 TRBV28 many TGTGCCAGCATCCAGACCGGGACAGGTTACGAGCAGTACTTC CASIQTGTGYEQYF
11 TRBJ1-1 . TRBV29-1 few TGCAGCGTTGAAAGGTACACTGAAGCTTTCTTT CSVERYTEAFF
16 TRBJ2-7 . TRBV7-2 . TGTGCCAGCAGCCGGGTTGGCGGGGTAGCGTCCTACGAGCAGTACTTC CASSRVGGVASYEQYF
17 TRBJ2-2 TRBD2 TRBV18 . TGTGCCAGCTCACCACTTCCAGCGGGAGGGCCGCCCGGGGAGCTGTTTTTT CASSPLPAGGPPGELFF
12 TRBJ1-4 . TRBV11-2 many TGTGCCAGCAGCTCGTCCTGGGAAAAACTGTTTTTT CASSSSWEKLFF
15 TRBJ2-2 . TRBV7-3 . TGTGCCAGCAGCGCCAAACTAGGGGTGGCCGGGGAGCTGTTTTTT CASSAKLGVAGELFF
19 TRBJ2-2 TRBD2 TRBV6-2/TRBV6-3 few TGTGCCAGCAGTTACACCAAGCCACTAGCGGGAGAGAACACCGGGGAGCTGTTTTTT CASSYTKPLAGENTGELFF
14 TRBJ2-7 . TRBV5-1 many TGCGCCAGCAGCCGGGTACCTCAGGGTAGCGAGCAGTACTTC CASSRVPQGSEQYF
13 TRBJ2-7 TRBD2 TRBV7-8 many TGTGCCAGCAGCGGGACTAGCGACTACGAGCAGTACTTC CASSGTSDYEQYF
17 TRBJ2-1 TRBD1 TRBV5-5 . TGTGCCAGCAGCTTGTGGATGCTCCGGGACAGGGGCGATGAGCAGTTCTTC CASSLWMLRDRGDEQFF
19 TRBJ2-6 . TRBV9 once TGTGCCAGCAGCGGAACCGGGAGAGAGACCCCCTCTGGGGCCAACGTCCTGACTTTC CASSGTGRETPSGANVLTF
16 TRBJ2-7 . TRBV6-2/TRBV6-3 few TGTGCCAGCAGTTCCCCCGCCGAGCCCAACTCCTACGAGCAGTACTTC CASSSPAEPNSYEQYF
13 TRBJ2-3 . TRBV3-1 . TGTGCCAGCAGCCAAGATGTCCTGCACACGCAGTATTTT CASSQDVLHTQYF
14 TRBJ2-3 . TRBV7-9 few TGTGCCAGCAGCTCCACCTTTAGCACAGATACGCAGTATTTT CASSSTFSTDTQYF
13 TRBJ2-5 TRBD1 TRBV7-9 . TGTGCCAGCAGCCAACAGGGGGCGGAGACCCAGTACTTC CASSQQGAETQYF
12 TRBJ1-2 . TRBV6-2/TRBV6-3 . TGTGCCAGCAGTTACCGGCAGCTTGGGCGGACCTTC CASSYRQLGRTF
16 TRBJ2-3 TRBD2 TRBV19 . TGTGCCAGTACCCGAACTAGCGGGAGATTTCCTGATACGCAGTATTTT CASTRTSGRFPDTQYF
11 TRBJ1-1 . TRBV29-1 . TGCAGCGTTCGAGGTATGAACCAAGCTTTCTTT CSVRGMNQAFF
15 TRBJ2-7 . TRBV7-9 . TGTGCCAGCAGCTTTGTTATGGCGGGAAGGTACGAGCAGTACTTC CASSFVMAGRYEQYF
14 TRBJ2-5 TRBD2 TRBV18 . TGTGCCAGCTCACCAACGGGACTAGCTAAGACCCAGTACTTC CASSPTGLAKTQYF
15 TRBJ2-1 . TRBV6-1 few TGTGCCAGCGGGCGGGACCCTAGCTCCTACAATGAGCAGTTCTTC CASGRDPSSYNEQFF
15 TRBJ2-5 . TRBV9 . TGTGCCAGCAGCGTAACGGGACTCGCTCAAGAGACCCAGTACTTC CASSVTGLAQETQYF
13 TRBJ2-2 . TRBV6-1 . TGTGCCAGCAGGGTACGGCTCCCCGGGGAGCTGTTTTTT CASRVRLPGELFF
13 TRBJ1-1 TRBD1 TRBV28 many TGTGCCAGCAACCTTTCAGGGGGCACTGAAGCTTTCTTT CASNLSGGTEAFF
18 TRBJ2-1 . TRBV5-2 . TGTGCCTGCAGTACGACTAGCGGGAGAGGGGTAGGTTACAATGAGCAGTTCTTC CACSTTSGRGVGYNEQFF
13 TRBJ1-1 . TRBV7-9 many TGTGCCAGCATTGAGGGCCCTGATTTGAGAGCTTTCTTT CASIEGPDLRAFF
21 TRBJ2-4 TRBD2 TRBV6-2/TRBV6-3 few TGTGCCAGCAGTAACCGACTAGCGGGGGCTGCCTGGGTCCGGATAAAAAACATTCAGTACTTC CASSNRLAGAAWVRIKNIQYF
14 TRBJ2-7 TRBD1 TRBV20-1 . TGCAGTGCTAGAGACCGGACAGGGGTCCACGAGCAGTACTTC CSARDRTGVHEQYF
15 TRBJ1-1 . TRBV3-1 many TGTGCCAGCACCCACCCCTACGGACAGAACACTGAAGCTTTCTTT CASTHPYGQNTEAFF
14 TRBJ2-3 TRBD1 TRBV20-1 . TGCAGTGCTAGAGGACAGGGATCCACAGATACGCAGTATTTT CSARGQGSTDTQYF
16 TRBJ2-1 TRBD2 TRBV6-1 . TGTGCCAGCAGTCCTCCGGGACTAGCGGGGGGCCGAGAGCAGTTCTTC CASSPPGLAGGREQFF
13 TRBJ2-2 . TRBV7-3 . TGTGCCAGCAGCTGGAAGAAGACCGGGGAGCTGTTTTTT CASSWKKTGELFF
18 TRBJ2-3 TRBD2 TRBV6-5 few TGTGCCAGCAGTTATCTCCCCTTAGCGGGAGGGTTCACAGATACGCAGTATTTT CASSYLPLAGGFTDTQYF
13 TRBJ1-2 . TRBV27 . TGTGCCAGCAGTGAAGGGACTGACTATGGCTACACCTTC CASSEGTDYGYTF
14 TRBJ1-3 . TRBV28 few TGTGCCAGCAGTTTCCGGGGGGCTGGAAACACCATATATTTT CASSFRGAGNTIYF
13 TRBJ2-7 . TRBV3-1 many TGTGCCAGCAGCCTCGCATCAGTTAACGAGCAGTACTTC CASSLASVNEQYF
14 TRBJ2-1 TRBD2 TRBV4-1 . TGCGCCAGCAGCCAGGGGACTAGCGCCACAAGGCAGTTCTTC CASSQGTSATRQFF
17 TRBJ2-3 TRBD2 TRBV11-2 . TGTGCCAGCAGCTTAGGAACCTTAGCGGGGGGGCTTGATACGCAGTATTTT CASSLGTLAGGLDTQYF
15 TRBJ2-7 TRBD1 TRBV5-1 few TGCGCCAGCAGCTCGCAGACAGGGAGCAGGTACGAGCAGTACTTC CASSSQTGSRYEQYF
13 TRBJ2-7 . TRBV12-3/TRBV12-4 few TGTGCCAGCAGATTACAGGGGGGGGTCAAGCAGTACTTC CASRLQGGVKQYF
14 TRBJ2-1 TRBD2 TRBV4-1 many TGCGCCAGCAGCCATGGACTAGAAGGCAATGAGCAGTTCTTC CASSHGLEGNEQFF
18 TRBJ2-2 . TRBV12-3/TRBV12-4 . TGTGCCATCAGACAACGAAGTCCCGCGCGAGGCGGCACCGGGGAGCTGTTTTTT CAIRQRSPARGGTGELFF
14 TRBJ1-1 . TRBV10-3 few TGTGCCATCACCCGATCCCCCGCGGGCACTGAAGCTTTCTTT CAITRSPAGTEAFF
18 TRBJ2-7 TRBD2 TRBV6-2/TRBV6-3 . TGTGTCAGCAGTTACGGAGGTTGGGGAGCGGGAGGTTCCTACGAGCAGTACTTC CVSSYGGWGAGGSYEQYF
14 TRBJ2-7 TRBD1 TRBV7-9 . TGTGCCAGCAGCTTAGAGTCGGGACAGACCGAGCAGTACTTC CASSLESGQTEQYF
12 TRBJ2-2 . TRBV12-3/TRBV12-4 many TGTGCCAGCACCGTTAACACCGGGGAGCTGTTTTTT CASTVNTGELFF
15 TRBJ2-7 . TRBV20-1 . TGCAGTGCAAACCCATCGACTGTTTCGGCCTACGAGCAGTACTTC CSANPSTVSAYEQYF
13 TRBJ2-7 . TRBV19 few TGTGCCAGTAGTATCGCCAGGGGCTACGAGCAGTACTTC CASSIARGYEQYF